This entry features one T cell receptor beta chain sequence. Its target is unknown. The sample comes from a study of cytomegalovirus exposure and HLA in healthy donors. V shed 0 bases and J 5 bases; nucleotides not matched to a gene: 17. The V gene's germline CDR1 is SGDLS and CDR2 YYNGEE. The CDR3 extends over 19 amino acids. PCR amplification relied on 60 Vbeta primers (plus 13 Jbeta primers). Sequencing was performed with immunoSEQ multiplex PCR; in TCRdb, only in-frame clones are kept and a portion is missing. The sample lists just over 150,000 clones; about three quarters were seen once. Notes on the study in general: Based on reports, TCR beta sequences accurately predicted HLA-A and HLA-B alleles for most subjects.

The sample comprised PBMCs. The chain uses TRBV9 and TRBJ2-5; 9 bases are a match to TRBD2. This receptor was taken from a female donor in good health and CMV-seronegative. The CDR3 nucleotides are TGTGCCAGCAGCGTAGCGTTTGGTAGCGGGAGTGGGTTCGGGGAGACCCAGTACTTC. Residues: CASSVAFGSGSGFGETQYF.